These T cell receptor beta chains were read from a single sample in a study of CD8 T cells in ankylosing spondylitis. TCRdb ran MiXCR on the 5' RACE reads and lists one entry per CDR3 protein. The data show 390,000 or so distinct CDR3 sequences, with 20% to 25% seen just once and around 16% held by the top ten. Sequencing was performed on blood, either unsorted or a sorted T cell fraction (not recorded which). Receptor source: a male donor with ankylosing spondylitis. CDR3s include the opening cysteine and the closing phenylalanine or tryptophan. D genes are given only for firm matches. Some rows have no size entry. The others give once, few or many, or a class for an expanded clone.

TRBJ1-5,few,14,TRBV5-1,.,TGCGCCAGCAGCTTGGGAGGGCTGGGGCAGCCCCAGCATTTT,CASSLGGLGQPQHF
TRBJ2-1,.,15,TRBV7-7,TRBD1,TGTGCTAGCAGTACCGGGACAGGGGGTAGCAATGAGCAGTTCTTC,CASSTGTGGSNEQFF
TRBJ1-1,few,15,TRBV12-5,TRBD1,TGTGCTAGTGGTATCGACCAGGGGGCTAACACTGAAGCTTTCTTT,CASGIDQGANTEAFF
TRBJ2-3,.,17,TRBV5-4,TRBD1,TGTGCCAGCAGCAGAAAGGACAGGGTCTGGGGCACAGATACGCAGTATTTT,CASSRKDRVWGTDTQYF
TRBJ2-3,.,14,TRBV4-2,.,TGTGCCAGCAGCCCGACGGGAGCCCCAGATACGCAGTATTTT,CASSPTGAPDTQYF
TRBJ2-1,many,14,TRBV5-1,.,TGCGCCAGCAGCTTGGGACAGACCTACAATGAGCAGTTCTTC,CASSLGQTYNEQFF
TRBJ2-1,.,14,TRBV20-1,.,TGCAGTGCTAAGAGCGGTTCGCCCTACAATGAGCAGTTCTTC,CSAKSGSPYNEQFF
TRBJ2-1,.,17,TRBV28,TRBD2,TGTGCCAGCAGTCCACGGCGACTAGCGGGAGGTCAAAATGAGCAGTTCTTC,CASSPRRLAGGQNEQFF
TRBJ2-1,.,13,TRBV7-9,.,TGTGCCCACGGGGGCAGCTCCTACAATGAGCAGTTCTTC,CAHGGSSYNEQFF
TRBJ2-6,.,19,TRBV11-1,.,TGTGCCAGCAGCTTAGCGCAGGGGCAGACCAACTCTGGGGCCAACGTCCTGACTTTC,CASSLAQGQTNSGANVLTF
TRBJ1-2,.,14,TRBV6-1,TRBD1,TGTGCCAGCAGTGGGACAGGGATCGACTATGGCTACACCTTC,CASSGTGIDYGYTF
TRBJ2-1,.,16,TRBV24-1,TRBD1,TGTGCCACCAGTGGCTCCGGGACAGTAATCTACAATGAGCAGTTCTTC,CATSGSGTVIYNEQFF
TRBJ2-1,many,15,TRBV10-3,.,TGTGCCATCAGTGGTCGGCAGACCAGAGGGAATGAGCAGTTCTTC,CAISGRQTRGNEQFF
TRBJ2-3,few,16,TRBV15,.,TGTGCCACCAGCAGAAATCCGTCCGCTAGCACAGATACGCAGTATTTT,CATSRNPSASTDTQYF
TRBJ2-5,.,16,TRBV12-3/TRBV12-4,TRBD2,TGTGCCAGCAGTTTAGTGGCTAGCGGGAGGTGTGAGACCCAGTACTTC,CASSLVASGRCETQYF